This T cell receptor beta chain was sequenced in a study of CD8 T cells in ankylosing spondylitis. Points from the study as a whole: Significantly higher representation of disease-linked clones was reported for matched ankylosing spondylitis synovial fluid. Earlier studies detected some motif variants in reactive arthritis synovial fluid and blood.

TCRdb re-derived calls from the 5' RACE reads in MiXCR, one entry per CDR3 protein. This sample has about 35,000 distinct CDR3 sequences, with roughly 3% found just once. Trimming removed 0 bases from V and 5 bases from J; junction bases left unmatched: 5. The CDR3 consists of 15 residues. Germline V lookup: CDR1 SGDLS, CDR2 YYNGEE. This clonotype was seen repeatedly, ten times or more. The antigen is unknown. The sample was blood, either unsorted or a sorted T cell fraction (not recorded which). The genes are TRBV9 and TRBJ2-1; 7 nucleotides agree with TRBD1. This clonotype was sampled from a male donor with ankylosing spondylitis or in good health (not recorded which). This CDR3 is CASSVVGGQHNEQFF. The CDR3 bases are TGTGCCAGCAGCGTAGTAGGGGGCCAACACAATGAGCAGTTCTTC.